This TCR beta chain is drawn from a study of identical twins. Only healthy Caucasians were included as donors. There are 15 residues in the CDR3. V was clipped by 4 bases and J by 4 bases, with 11 bases between them. Germline V lookup: CDR1 LNHDA, CDR2 SQIVND (reference sequence). General study findings and limits: While abundant cord blood beta clonotypes carried fewer insertions, memory repertoires showed no such pattern.

On this clonotype itself: What it binds is not known.

Using its own MiXCR run on the 5' RACE reads, TCRdb lists one record per CDR3 protein. The sample consists of around 1.7 million distinct CDR3 sequences, about 32% of them appearing once. This clonotype was obtained from a newborn girl in good health. V usage is TRBV19 and J usage is TRBJ2-6; D is unresolved. The sample taken for sequencing was cord blood. The CDR3 nucleotides read TGTGCCAGTAGTAGAGTAGAAGCGGGGGCCAACGTCCTGACTTTC. This encodes CASSRVEAGANVLTF. Full variable domain (rest looked up from reference TRBV19 and TRBJ2-6): DGGITQSPKYLFRKEGQNVTLSCEQNLNHDAMYWYRQDPGQGLRLIYYSQIVNDFQKGDIAEGYSVSREKKESFPLTVTSAQKNPTAFYLCASSRVEAGANVLTFGAGSRLTVL.